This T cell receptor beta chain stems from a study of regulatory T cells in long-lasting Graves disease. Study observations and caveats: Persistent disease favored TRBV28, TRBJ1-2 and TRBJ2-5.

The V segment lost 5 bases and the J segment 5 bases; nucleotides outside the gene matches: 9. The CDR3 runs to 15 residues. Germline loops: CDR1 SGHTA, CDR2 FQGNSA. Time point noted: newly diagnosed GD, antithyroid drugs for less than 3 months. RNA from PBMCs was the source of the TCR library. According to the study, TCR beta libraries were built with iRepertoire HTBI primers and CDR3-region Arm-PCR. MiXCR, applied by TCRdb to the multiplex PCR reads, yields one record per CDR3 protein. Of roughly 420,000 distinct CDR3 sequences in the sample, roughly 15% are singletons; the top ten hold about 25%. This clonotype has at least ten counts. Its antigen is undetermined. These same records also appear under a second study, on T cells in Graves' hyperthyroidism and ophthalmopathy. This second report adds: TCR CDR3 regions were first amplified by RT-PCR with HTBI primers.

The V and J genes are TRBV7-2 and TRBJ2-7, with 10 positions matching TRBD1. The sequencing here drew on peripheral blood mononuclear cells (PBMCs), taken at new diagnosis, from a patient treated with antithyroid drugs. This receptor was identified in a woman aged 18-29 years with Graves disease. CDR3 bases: TGTGCCAGCAGCCCACACAGACAGGGGGCTAACGAGCAGTACTTC. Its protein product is CASSPHRQGANEQYF. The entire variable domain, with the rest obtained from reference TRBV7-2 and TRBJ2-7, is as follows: GAGVSQSPSNKVTEKGKDVELRCDPISGHTALYWYRQSLGQGLEFLIYFQGNSAPDKSGLPSDRFSAERTGGSVSTLTIQRTQQEDSAVYLCASSPHRQGANEQYFGPGTRLTVT.